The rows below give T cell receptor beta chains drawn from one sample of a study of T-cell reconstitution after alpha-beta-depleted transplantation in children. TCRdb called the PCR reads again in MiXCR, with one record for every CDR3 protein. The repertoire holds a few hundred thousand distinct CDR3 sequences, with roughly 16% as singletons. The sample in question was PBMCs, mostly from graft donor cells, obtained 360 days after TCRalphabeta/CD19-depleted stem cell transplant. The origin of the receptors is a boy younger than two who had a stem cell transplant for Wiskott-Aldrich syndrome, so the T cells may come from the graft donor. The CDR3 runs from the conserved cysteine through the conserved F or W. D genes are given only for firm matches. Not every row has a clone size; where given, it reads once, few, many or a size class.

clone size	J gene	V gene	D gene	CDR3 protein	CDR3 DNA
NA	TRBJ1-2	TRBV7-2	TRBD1	CASSLVGQGAGGYTF	TGTGCCAGCAGCTTAGTCGGGCAGGGGGCGGGTGGCTACACCTTC
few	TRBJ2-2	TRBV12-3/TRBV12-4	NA	CASRHKRTNTGELFF	TGTGCCAGCAGGCACAAGCGGACCAACACCGGGGAGCTGTTTTTT
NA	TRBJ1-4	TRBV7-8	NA	CASSLGRWKEKLFF	TGTGCCAGCAGCTTAGGGAGGTGGAAAGAAAAACTGTTTTTT
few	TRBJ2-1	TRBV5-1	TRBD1	CASSLGWTGVDEQFF	TGCGCCAGCAGCTTGGGCTGGACAGGGGTTGATGAGCAGTTCTTC
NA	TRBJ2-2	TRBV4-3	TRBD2	CASPPAGVSGELFF	TGCGCCAGCCCCCCAGCGGGAGTTTCCGGGGAGCTGTTTTTT
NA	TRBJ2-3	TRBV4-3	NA	CASSPLGSPTDTQYF	TGCGCCAGCAGCCCATTGGGGAGCCCCACAGATACGCAGTATTTT
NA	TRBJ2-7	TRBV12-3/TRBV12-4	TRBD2	CASSWGLAGGREQYF	TGTGCCAGCAGTTGGGGACTAGCGGGAGGCAGAGAGCAGTACTTC
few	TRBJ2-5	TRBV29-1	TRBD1	CSVEFRGTGKETQYF	TGCAGCGTTGAATTTCGGGGGACAGGGAAAGAGACCCAGTACTTC
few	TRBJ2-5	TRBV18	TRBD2	CASSSTSAYQTQYF	TGTGCCAGCTCGTCTACTAGCGCGTACCAGACCCAGTACTTC
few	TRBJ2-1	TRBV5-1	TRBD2	CASSPPSSGEKDEQFF	TGCGCCAGCAGCCCCCCTTCTAGCGGGGAGAAGGATGAGCAGTTCTTC
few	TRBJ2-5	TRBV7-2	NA	CASSLNSGFEETQYF	TGTGCCAGCAGCTTAAACTCGGGGTTTGAAGAGACCCAGTACTTC
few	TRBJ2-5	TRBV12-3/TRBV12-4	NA	CASSLPMGTAQYF	TGTGCCAGCAGTTTACCCATGGGGACGGCCCAGTACTTC
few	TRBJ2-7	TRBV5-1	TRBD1	CASSILGQGSYEQYF	TGCGCCAGCAGCATACTGGGACAGGGATCCTACGAGCAGTACTTC
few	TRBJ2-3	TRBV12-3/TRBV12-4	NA	CASLTRGSTDTQYF	TGTGCCAGTCTGACTAGAGGCAGCACAGATACGCAGTATTTT
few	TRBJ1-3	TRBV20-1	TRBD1	CSARRDRGHTIYF	TGCAGTGCTAGAAGGGACAGGGGACACACCATATATTTT
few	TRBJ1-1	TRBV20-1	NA	CSEGRDTTEAFF	TGCAGTGAGGGTCGGGACACCACTGAAGCTTTCTTT
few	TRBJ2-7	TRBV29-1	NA	CSVGPGYEQYF	TGCAGCGTTGGTCCAGGCTACGAGCAGTACTTC
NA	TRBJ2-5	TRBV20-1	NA	CSATGGTRETQYF	TGCAGTGCGACTGGCGGGACAAGGGAGACCCAGTACTTC
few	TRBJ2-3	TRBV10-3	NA	CATSQDTDTQYF	TGTGCCACCTCCCAGGACACAGATACGCAGTATTTT
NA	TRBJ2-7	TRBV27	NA	CASSLSVLYEQYF	TGTGCCAGCAGTTTATCGGTCCTCTACGAGCAGTACTTC
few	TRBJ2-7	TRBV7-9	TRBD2	CASSLAGSSGFAYEQYF	TGTGCCAGCAGCTTAGCAGGGTCTAGCGGGTTTGCCTACGAGCAGTACTTC
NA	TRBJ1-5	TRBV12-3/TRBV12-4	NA	CASSRAASNQPQHF	TGTGCCAGCAGTAGGGCAGCTAGCAATCAGCCCCAGCATTTT
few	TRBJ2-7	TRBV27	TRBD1	CASSFGRQGYEQYF	TGTGCCAGCAGTTTTGGAAGACAGGGGTACGAGCAGTACTTC
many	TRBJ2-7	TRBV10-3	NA	CANYEQYF	TGTGCCAACTACGAGCAGTACTTC
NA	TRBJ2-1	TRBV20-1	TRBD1	CSASPATRGTGGAGEQFF	TGCAGTGCTAGTCCCGCAACTCGCGGGACAGGGGGGGCAGGAGAGCAGTTCTTC
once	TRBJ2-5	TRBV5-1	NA	CASLSLTGFKETQYF	TGCGCCAGCCTTTCCCTTACAGGGTTTAAAGAGACCCAGTACTTC
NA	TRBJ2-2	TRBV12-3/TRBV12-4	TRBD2	CASRSNRASGRSLNTGELFF	TGTGCCAGCCGGTCGAATAGGGCTAGCGGGAGGTCCCTGAACACCGGGGAGCTGTTTTTT
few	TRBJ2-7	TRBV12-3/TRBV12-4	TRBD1	CASSLGGQRVSYEQYF	TGTGCCAGCAGTTTAGGGGGACAGAGGGTATCCTACGAGCAGTACTTC
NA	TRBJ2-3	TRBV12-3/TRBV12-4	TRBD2	CASRRGGRTDTQYF	TGTGCCAGCCGCCGGGGGGGTCGCACAGATACGCAGTATTTT
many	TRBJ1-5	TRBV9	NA	CASSPHSNQPQHF	TGTGCCAGCAGCCCGCATAGCAATCAGCCCCAGCATTTT
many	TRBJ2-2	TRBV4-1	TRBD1	CASSLLRGQVNTGELFF	TGCGCCAGCAGCCTCCTGAGAGGACAGGTCAACACCGGGGAGCTGTTTTTT
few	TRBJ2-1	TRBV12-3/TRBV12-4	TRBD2	CASSKRLAGGHEQFF	TGTGCCAGCAGTAAACGACTAGCGGGGGGGCACGAGCAGTTCTTC
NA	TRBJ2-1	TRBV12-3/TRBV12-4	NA	CACSLGQVYNEQFF	TGTGCCTGCAGCCTGGGGCAGGTATACAATGAGCAGTTCTTC
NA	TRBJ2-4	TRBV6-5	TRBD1	CASSYSNGGTGGRRNIQYF	TGTGCCAGCAGTTACTCGAACGGGGGGACAGGGGGAAGGAGAAACATTCAGTACTTC
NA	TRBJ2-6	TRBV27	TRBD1	CASSLGTAISGANVLTF	TGTGCCAGCAGTTTAGGGACAGCGATCTCTGGGGCCAACGTCCTGACTTTC
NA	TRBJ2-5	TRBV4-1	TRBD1	CASSQAWDRGGETQYF	TGCGCCAGCAGCCAAGCCTGGGACAGGGGAGGAGAGACCCAGTACTTC
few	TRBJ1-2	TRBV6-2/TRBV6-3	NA	CASRGRTAYGYTF	TGTGCCAGCAGGGGAAGGACAGCGTATGGCTACACCTTC
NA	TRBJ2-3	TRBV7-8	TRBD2	CASSLGRLAGTDTQYF	TGTGCCAGCAGCTTGGGGCGTCTAGCGGGCACAGATACGCAGTATTTT
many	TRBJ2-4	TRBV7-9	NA	CASSLGRGQNIQYF	TGTGCCAGCAGCTTGGGCAGAGGCCAAAACATTCAGTACTTC
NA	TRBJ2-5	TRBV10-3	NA	CATRDLGGVHRETQYF	TGTGCCACCAGGGACTTAGGGGGCGTCCATCGAGAGACCCAGTACTTC
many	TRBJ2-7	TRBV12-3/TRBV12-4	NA	CASSLKGNGEQYF	TGTGCCAGCAGTTTGAAGGGGAACGGCGAGCAGTACTTC
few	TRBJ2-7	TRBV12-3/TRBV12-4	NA	CASSFGPRYEQYF	TGTGCCAGCAGTTTCGGCCCCAGGTACGAGCAGTACTTC
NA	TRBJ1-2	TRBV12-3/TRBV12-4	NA	CASSFSGYGYTF	TGTGCCAGCAGTTTTTCTGGGTATGGCTACACCTTC
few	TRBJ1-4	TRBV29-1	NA	CSVRRQATNEKLFF	TGCAGCGTCCGAAGACAGGCAACTAATGAAAAACTGTTTTTT
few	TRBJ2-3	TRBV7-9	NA	CASSSPITDTQYF	TGTGCCAGCAGCTCCCCCATCACAGATACGCAGTATTTT
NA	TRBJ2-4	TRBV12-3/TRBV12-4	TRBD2	CASSPGTSGRTNIQYF	TGTGCCAGCAGTCCCGGGACTAGCGGGAGAACAAACATTCAGTACTTC